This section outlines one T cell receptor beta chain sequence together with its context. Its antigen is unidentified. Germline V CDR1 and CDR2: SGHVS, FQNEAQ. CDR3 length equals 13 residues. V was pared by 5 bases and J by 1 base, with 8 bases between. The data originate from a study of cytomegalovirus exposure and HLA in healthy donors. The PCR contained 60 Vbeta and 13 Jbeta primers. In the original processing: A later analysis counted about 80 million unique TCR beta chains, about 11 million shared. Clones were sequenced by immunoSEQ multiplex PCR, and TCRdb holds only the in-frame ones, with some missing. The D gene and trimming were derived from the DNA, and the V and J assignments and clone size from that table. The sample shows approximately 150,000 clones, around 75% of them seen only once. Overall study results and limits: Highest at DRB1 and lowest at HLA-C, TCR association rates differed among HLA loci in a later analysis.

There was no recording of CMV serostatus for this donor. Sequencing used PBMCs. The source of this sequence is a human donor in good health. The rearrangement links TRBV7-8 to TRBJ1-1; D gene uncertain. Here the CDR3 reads CASSIYRNTEAFF. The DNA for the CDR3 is TGTGCCAGCAGCATTTACAGGAACACTGAAGCTTTCTTT.